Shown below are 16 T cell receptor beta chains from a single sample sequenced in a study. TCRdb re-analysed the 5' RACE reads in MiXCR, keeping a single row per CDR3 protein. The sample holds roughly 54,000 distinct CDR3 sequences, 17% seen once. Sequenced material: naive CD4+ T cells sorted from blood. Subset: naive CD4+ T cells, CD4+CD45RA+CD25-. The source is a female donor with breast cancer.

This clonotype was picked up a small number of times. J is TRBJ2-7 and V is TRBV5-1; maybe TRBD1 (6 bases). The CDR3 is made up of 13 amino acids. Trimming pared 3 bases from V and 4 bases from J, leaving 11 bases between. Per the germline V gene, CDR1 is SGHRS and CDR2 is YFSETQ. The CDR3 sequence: CASSWGQGYEQYF. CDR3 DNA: TGCGCCAGCAGCTGGGGGCAGGGATACGAGCAGTACTTC. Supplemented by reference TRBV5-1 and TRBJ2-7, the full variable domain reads KAGVTQTPRYLIKTRGQQVTLSCSPISGHRSVSWYQQTPGQGLQFLFEYFSETQRNKGNFPGRFSGRQFSNSRSEMNVSTLELGDSALYLCASSWGQGYEQYFGPGTRLTVT.

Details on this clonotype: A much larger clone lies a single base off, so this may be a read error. The DNA for the CDR3 is TGTGCCAGCAGCTGTTCTCAGAACACTGAAGCTTTCTTT. This gives the protein CASSCSQNTEAFF. V is TRBV7-8 and J is TRBJ1-1; D unresolved. V was pared by 4 bases and J by 1 base, with 7 bases between. Germline-derived CDR1 and CDR2 are SGHVS and FQNEAQ. This CDR3 is 13 amino acids long.

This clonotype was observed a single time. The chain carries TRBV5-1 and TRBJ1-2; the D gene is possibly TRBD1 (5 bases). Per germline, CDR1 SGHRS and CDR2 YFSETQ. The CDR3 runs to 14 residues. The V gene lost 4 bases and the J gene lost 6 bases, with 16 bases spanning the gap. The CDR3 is CASSLPPGGNGYTF. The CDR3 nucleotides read TGCGCCAGCAGCCTCCCTCCGGGGGGGAATGGCTACACCTTC.

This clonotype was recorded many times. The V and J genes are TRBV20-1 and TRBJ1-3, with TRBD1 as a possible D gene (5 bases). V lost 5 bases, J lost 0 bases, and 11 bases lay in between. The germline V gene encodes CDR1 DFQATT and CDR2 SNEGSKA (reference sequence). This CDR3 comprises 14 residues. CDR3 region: CSASTEHSGNTIYF. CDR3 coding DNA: TGCAGTGCTTCGACAGAACACTCTGGAAACACCATATATTTT.

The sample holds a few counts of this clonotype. The CDR3 DNA is TGTGCCAGTAGTATAGCAACGGGTTCGTCCTACGAGCAGTACTTC. This encodes CASSIATGSSYEQYF. The genes are TRBV19 and TRBJ2-7; D is ambiguous. Germline loops: CDR1 LNHDA, CDR2 SQIVND (reference sequence). CDR3 length: 15 amino acids. The V and J ends lost 1 base and 1 base respectively, with 11 bases between them.

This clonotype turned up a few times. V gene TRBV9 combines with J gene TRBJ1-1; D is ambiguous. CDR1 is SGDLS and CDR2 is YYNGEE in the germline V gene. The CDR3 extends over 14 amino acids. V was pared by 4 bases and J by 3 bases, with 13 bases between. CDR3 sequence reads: CASSPGPLYTEAFF. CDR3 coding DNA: TGTGCCAGCAGCCCCGGACCTCTATACACTGAAGCTTTCTTT.

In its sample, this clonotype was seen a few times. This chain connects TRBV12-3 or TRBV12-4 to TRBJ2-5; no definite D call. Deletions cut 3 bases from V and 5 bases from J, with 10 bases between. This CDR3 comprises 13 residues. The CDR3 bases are TGTGCCAGCAGTTTCGCGAGTACCGAGACCCAGTACTTC. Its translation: CASSFASTETQYF.

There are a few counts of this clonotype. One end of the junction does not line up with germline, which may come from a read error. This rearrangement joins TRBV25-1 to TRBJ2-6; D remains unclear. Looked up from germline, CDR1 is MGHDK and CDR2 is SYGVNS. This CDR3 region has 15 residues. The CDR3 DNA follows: TGTGCCAGTAGTGAATTTGGCGGTGGGGCCAACGTCCTGACTTTC. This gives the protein CASSEFGGGANVLTF.

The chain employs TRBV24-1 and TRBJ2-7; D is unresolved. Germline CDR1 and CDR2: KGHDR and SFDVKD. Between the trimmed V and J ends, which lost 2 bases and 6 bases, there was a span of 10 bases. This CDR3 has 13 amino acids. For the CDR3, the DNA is TGTGCCACCAGTGATTCAGGAGCGCTCGAGCAGTACTTC. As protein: CATSDSGALEQYF.

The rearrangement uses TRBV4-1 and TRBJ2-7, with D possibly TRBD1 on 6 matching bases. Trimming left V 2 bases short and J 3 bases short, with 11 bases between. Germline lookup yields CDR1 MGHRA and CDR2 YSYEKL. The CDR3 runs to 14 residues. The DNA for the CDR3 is TGCGCCAGCAGCCAACCCTCGGACAGCTACGAGCAGTACTTC. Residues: CASSQPSDSYEQYF.

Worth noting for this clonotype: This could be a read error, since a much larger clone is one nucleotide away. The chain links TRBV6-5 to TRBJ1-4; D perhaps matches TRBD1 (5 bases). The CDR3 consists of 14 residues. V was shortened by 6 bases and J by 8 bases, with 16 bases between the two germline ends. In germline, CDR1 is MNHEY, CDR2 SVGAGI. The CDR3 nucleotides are TGTGCCAGCAGGAGGGACCTGCAGAGCGAAAAACTGTTTTTT. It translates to CASRRDLQSEKLFF.

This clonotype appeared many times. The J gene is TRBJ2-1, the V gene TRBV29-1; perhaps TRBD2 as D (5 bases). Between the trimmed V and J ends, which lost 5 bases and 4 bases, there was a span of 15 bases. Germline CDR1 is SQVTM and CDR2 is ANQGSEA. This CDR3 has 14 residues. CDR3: CSVTGPGSYNEQFF. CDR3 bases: TGCAGCGTTACTGGACCGGGGTCGTACAATGAGCAGTTCTTC.

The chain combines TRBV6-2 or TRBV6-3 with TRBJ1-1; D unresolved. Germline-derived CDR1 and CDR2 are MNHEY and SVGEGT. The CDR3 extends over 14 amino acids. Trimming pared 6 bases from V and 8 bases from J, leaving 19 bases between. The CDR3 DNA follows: TGTGCCAGCAGAACTCCACCGGGGTACGCGGAAGCTTTCTTT. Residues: CASRTPPGYAEAFF.

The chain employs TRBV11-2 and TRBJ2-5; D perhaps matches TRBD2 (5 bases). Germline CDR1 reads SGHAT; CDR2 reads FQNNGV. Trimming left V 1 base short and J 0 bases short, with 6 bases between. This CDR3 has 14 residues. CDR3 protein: CASSLASYQETQYF. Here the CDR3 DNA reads TGTGCCAGCAGCTTAGCTAGCTACCAAGAGACCCAGTACTTC.

The CDR3 nucleotides are TGTGCCAGCAGCCTTCGACAGGGGGCCGAAAAACTGTTTTTT. This sequence encodes CASSLRQGAEKLFF. The chain carries TRBV7-9 and TRBJ1-4; 10 bases align to TRBD1. With 5 bases clipped from V and 8 bases from J, the junction kept 5 bases outside the gene matches. The CDR3 has 14 amino acids. Germline values: CDR1 SEHNR, CDR2 FQNEAQ (reference sequence).

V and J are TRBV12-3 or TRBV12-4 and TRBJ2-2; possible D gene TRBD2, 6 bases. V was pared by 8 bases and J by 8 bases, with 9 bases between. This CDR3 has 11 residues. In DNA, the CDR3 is TGTGCCAGCCATCGGGAGGGGGAGCTGTTTTTT. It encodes CASHREGELFF.